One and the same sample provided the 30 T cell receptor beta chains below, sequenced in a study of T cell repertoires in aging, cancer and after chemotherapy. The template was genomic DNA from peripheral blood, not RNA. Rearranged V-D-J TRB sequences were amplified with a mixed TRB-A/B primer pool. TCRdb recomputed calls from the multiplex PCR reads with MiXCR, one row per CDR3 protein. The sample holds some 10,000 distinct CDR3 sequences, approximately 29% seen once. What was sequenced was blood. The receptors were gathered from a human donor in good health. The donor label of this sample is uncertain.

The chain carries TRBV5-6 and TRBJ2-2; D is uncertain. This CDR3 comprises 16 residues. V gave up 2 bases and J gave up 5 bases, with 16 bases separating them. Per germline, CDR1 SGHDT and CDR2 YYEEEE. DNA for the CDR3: TGTGCCAGCAGCTTTGCAGCTTGGGGAAGAACCGGGGAGCTGTTTTTT. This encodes CASSFAAWGRTGELFF.

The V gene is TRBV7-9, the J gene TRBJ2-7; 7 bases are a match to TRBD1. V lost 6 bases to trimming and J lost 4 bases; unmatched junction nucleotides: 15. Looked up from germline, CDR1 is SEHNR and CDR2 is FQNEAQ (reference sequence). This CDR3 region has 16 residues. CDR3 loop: CASSLSVDRPPYEQYF. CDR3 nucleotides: TGTGCCAGCAGTCTATCGGTGGACAGGCCACCTTACGAGCAGTACTTC.

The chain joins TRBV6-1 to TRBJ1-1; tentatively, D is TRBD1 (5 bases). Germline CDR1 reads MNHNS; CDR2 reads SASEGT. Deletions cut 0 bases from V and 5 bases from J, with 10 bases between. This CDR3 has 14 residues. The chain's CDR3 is CASSEAWGFTEAFF. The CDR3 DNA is TGTGCCAGCAGTGAAGCGTGGGGGTTTACTGAAGCTTTCTTT.

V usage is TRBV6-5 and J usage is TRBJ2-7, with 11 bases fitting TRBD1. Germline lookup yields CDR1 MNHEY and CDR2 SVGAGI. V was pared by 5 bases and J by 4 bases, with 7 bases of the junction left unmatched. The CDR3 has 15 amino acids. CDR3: CASSEGDRGLYEQYF. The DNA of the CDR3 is TGTGCCAGCAGTGAAGGGGACAGGGGGTTGTACGAGCAGTACTTC.

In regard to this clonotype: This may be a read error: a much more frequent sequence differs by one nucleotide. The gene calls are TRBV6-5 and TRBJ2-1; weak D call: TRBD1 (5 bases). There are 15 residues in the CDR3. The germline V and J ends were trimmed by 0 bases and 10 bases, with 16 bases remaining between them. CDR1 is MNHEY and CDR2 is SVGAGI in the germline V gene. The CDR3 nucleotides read TGTGCCAGCAGTTACTCCCGGACAACATCCTACGAGCAGTTCTTC. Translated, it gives CASSYSRTTSYEQFF.

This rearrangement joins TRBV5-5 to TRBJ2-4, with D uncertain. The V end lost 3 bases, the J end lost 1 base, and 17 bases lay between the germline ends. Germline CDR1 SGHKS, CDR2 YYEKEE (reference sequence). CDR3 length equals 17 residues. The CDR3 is CASSSFLRVSAKNIQYF. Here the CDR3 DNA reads TGTGCCAGCAGCTCCTTCCTTAGGGTTTCGGCCAAAAACATTCAGTACTTC.

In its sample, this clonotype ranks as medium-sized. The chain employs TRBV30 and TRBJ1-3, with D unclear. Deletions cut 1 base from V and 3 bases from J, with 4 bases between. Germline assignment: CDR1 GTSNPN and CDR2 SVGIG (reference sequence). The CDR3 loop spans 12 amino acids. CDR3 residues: CAWSGRGNTIYF. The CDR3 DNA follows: TGTGCCTGGAGTGGACGTGGAAACACCATATATTTT. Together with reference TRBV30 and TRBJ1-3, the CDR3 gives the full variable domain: SQTIHQWPATLVQPVGSPLSLECTVEGTSNPNLYWYRQAAGRGLQLLFYSVGIGQISSEVPQNLSASRPQDRQFILSSKKLLLSDSGFYLCAWSGRGNTIYFGEGSWLTVV.

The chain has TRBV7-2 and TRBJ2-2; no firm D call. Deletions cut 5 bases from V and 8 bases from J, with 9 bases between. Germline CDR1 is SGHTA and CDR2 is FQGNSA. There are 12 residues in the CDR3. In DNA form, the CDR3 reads TGTGCCAGCAGCAGAGGTCCAGGGGAGCTGTTTTTT. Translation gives CASSRGPGELFF.

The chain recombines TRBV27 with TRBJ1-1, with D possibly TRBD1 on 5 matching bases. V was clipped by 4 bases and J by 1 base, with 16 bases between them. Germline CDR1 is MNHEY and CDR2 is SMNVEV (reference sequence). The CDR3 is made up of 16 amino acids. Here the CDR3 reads CASSSLPGGGNTEAFF. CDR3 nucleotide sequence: TGTGCCAGCAGTTCCCTGCCGGGGGGGGGGAACACTGAAGCTTTCTTT.

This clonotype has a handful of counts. The CDR3: CATRRASSYNEQFF. The CDR3 DNA sequence: TGTGCCACCCGACGGGCGAGCTCCTACAATGAGCAGTTCTTC. This chain connects TRBV27 to TRBJ2-1; D unresolved. In germline, CDR1 is MNHEY, CDR2 SMNVEV (reference sequence). The CDR3 has 14 residues. V was cut by 10 bases and J by 0 bases, with 13 bases left in between.

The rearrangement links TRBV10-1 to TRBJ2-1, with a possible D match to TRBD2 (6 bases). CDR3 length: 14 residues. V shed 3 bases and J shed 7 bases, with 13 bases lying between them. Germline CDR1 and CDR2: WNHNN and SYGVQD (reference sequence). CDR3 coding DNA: TGCGCCAGCAGTGATTCGGGGGTGGAGAATGAGCAGTTCTTC. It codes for CASSDSGVENEQFF.

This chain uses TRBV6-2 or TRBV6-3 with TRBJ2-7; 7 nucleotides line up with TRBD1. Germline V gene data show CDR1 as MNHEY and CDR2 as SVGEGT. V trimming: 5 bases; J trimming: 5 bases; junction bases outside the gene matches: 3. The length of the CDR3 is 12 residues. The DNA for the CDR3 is TGTGCCAGCAGTGAAGGGGGCGACGAGCAGTACTTC. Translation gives CASSEGGDEQYF.

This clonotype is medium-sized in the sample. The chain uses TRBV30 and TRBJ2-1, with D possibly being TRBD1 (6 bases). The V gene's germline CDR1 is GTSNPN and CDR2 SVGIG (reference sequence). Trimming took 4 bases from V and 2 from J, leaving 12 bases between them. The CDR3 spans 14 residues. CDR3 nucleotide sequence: TGTGCCTGGAATGGGGGCTACACCTACAATGAGCAGTTCTTC. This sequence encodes CAWNGGYTYNEQFF.

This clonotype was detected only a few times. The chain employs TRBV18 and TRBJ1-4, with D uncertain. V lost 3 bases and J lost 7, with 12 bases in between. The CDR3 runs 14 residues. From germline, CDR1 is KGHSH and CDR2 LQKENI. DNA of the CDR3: TGTGCCAGCTCACCGGGAAAGGGTGGTGAAAAACTGTTTTTT. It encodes CASSPGKGGEKLFF.

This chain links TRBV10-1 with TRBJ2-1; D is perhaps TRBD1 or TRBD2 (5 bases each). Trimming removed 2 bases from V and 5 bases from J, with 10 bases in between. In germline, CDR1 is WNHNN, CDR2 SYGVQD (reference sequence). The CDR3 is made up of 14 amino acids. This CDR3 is CASSEVGAHNEQFF. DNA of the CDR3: TGCGCCAGCAGTGAGGTCGGGGCCCACAATGAGCAGTTCTTC.

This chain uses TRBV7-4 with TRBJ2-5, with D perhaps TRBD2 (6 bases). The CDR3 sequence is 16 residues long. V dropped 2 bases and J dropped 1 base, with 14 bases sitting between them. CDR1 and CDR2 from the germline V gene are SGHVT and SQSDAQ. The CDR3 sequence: CASSLLGRRGQETQYF. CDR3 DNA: TGTGCCAGCAGCTTACTTGGTCGGAGGGGCCAAGAGACCCAGTACTTC.

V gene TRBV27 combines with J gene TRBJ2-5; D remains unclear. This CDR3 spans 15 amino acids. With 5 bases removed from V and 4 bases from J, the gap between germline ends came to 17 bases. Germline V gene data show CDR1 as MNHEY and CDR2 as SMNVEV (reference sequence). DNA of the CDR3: TGTGCCAGCAGTCCCATACAGCTGGAGTCAGAGACCCAGTACTTC. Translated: CASSPIQLESETQYF.

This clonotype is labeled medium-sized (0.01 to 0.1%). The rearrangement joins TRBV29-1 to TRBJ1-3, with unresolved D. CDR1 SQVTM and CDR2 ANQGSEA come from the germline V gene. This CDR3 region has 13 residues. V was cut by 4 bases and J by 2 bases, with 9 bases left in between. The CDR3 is CSVGRGTGNTIYF. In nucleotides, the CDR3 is TGCAGCGTTGGACGTGGAACTGGAAACACCATATATTTT.

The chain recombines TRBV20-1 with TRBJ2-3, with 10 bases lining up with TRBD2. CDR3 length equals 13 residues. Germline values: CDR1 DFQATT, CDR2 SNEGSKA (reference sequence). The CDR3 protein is CTIELAGTDTQYF. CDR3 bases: TGCACTATTGAACTAGCGGGAACAGATACGCAGTATTTT.

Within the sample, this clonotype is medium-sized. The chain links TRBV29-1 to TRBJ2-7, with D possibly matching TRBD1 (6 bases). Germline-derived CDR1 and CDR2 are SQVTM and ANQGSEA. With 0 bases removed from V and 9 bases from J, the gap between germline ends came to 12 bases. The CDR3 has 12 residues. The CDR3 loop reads CSVEEGRGMQYF. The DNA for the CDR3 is TGCAGCGTTGAAGAAGGTAGGGGGATGCAGTACTTC.

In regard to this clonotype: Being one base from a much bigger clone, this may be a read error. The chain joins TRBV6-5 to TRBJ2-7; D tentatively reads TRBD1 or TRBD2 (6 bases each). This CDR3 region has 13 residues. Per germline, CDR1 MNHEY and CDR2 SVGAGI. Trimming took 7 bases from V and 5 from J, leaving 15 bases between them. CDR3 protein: CASTRGPLDEQYF. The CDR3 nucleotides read TGTGCCAGCACACGGGGGCCACTCGACGAGCAGTACTTC.

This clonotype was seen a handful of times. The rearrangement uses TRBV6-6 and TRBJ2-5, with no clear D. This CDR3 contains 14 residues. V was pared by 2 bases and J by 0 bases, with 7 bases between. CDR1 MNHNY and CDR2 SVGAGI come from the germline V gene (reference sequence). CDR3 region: CASSYVGNQETQYF. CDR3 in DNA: TGTGCCAGCAGTTACGTGGGGAACCAAGAGACCCAGTACTTC.

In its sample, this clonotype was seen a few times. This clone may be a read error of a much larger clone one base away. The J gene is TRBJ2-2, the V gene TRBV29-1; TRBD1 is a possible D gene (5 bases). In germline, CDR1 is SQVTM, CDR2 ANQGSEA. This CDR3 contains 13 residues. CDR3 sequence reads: CSVDAGYTWELFF. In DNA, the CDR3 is TGCAGCGTTGACGCAGGGTACACCTGGGAGCTGTTTTTT.

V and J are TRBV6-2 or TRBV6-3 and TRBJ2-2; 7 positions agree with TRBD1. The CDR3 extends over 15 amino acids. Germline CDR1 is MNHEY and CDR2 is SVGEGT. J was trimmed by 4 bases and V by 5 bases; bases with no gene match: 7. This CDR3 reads CASSRGGSGTGELFF. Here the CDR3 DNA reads TGTGCCAGCAGTAGAGGGGGCTCGGGCACCGGGGAGCTGTTTTTT.

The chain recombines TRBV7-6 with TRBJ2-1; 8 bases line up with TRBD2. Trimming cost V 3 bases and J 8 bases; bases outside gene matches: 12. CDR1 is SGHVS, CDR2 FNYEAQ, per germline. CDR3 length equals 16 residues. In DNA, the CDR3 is TGTGCCAGCAGCTTTCACCCGGCGGGAGGTCCGGATGAGCAGTTCTTC. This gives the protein CASSFHPAGGPDEQFF.

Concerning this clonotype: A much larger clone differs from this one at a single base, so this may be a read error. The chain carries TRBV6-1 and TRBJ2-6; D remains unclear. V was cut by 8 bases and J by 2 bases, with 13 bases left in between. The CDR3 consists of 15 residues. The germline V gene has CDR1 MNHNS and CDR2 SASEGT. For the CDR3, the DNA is TGTGCCAGCGGTACCAAGGACCCTGGGGCCAACGTCCTGACTTTC. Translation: CASGTKDPGANVLTF.

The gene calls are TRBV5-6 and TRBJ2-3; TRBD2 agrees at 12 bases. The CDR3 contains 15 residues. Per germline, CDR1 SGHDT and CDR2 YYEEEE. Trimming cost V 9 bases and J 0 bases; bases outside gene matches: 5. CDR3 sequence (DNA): TGTGCCACCTCCGGGACTAGCGGGAGCACAGATACGCAGTATTTT. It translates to CATSGTSGSTDTQYF.

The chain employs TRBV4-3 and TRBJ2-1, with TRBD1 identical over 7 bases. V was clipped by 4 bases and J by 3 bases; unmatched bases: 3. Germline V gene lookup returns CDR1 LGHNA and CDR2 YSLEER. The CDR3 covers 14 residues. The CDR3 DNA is TGCGCCAGCAGCCTTGGGGACAGCTACAATGAGCAGTTCTTC. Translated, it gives CASSLGDSYNEQFF.

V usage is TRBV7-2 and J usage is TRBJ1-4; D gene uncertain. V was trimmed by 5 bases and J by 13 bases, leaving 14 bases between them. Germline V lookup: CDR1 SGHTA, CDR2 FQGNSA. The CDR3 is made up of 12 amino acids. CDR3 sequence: CASSREGVVLFF. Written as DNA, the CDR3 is TGTGCCAGCAGCCGCGAGGGAGTGGTACTGTTTTTT.

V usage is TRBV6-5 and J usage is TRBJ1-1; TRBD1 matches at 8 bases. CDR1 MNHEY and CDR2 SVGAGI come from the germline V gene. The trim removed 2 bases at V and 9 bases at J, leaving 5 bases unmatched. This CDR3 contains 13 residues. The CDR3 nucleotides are TGTGCCAGCAGTTACACCGGACAGGGAAAAGCTTTCTTT. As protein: CASSYTGQGKAFF.